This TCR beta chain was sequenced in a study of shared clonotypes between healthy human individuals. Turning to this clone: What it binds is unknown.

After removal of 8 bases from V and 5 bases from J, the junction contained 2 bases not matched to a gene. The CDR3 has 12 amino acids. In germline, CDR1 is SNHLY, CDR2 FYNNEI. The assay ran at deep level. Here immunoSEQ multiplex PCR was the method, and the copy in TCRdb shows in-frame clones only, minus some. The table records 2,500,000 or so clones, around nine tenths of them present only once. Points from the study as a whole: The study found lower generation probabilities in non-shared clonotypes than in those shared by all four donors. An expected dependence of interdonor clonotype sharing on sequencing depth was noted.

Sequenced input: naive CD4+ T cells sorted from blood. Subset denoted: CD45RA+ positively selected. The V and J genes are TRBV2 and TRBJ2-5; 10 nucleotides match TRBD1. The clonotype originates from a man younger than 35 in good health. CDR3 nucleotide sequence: TGTGCCAGCCAGGACAGGGGGGAGACCCAGTACTTC. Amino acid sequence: CASQDRGETQYF.